This TCR beta chain was recorded in a study of cytomegalovirus exposure and HLA in healthy donors. Whole-study findings and limits: Clonal expansion, a later analysis showed, was greater in HLA-associated TCR beta chains than in equally common others.

J gave up 3 bases and V 3 bases, and 7 bases lay outside the gene matches. The CDR3 consists of 15 residues. The V gene's germline CDR1 is SGHNT and CDR2 YYREEE (reference sequence). Both 60 Vbeta primers and 13 Jbeta primers went into the PCR. As processed by the authors: There were about 86 million unique TCR beta chains by a later count, and about 12 million of them were shared. TCRdb's table, derived via immunoSEQ multiplex PCR, lists solely in-frame clones and lacks some. V and J calls plus clone size are reproduced from that table; the DNA served to infer D and trimming. The sample lists around 160,000 clones, 79% occurring once. In the case of this clone: What it recognizes is unknown.

The sequenced sample consisted of PBMCs. This TCR was sampled from a middle-aged woman in good health and CMV-seropositive. This chain links TRBV5-4 with TRBJ1-2; 8 bases line up with TRBD1. The CDR3 sequence: CASSSSGTGDYGYTF. The CDR3 DNA is TGTGCCAGCAGCTCGAGCGGGACAGGCGACTATGGCTACACCTTC.